A selection of T cell receptor beta chains follows, all from one sample in a study of T-cell reconstitution after alpha-beta-depleted transplantation in children. TCRdb itself ran the PCR reads through MiXCR, one entry per CDR3 protein. Of hundreds of thousands of distinct CDR3 sequences listed, roughly 8% are singletons. The sequencing here drew on PBMCs, mostly from graft donor cells, taken 180 days after TCRalphabeta/CD19-depleted stem cell transplant. The receptor set was obtained from a male patient under 18 who had a stem cell transplant for acute lymphoblastic leukemia, so the T cells may come from the graft donor. Each CDR3 is given with its conserved first and last residue. D genes are given only for firm matches. Rows may omit the clone size; those that give it use once, few, many or a size class.

>TRBV7-2|TRBJ1-5|-|few
CASSLSLPIEPQHF
TGTGCCAGCAGCTTAAGTCTCCCGATTGAGCCCCAGCATTTT
>TRBV24-1|TRBJ2-5|-|many
CATSDSGTVLQETQYF
TGTGCCACCAGTGATTCCGGGACCGTCCTTCAAGAGACCCAGTACTTC
>TRBV27|TRBJ2-7|-|many
CASSFKGSYEQYF
TGTGCCAGCAGTTTTAAGGGCTCCTACGAGCAGTACTTC
>TRBV7-6|TRBJ1-2|-|many
CASSLLGVGGTSNYGYTF
TGTGCCAGCAGCTTATTAGGGGTAGGGGGGACCTCTAACTATGGCTACACCTTC
>TRBV6-5|TRBJ2-7|TRBD1|few
CASSWDRGPYEQYF
TGTGCCAGCAGTTGGGACAGGGGGCCCTACGAGCAGTACTTC
>TRBV7-2|TRBJ2-7|TRBD1|many
CASNPGQGIHEQYF
TGTGCCAGCAACCCGGGACAGGGAATCCACGAGCAGTACTTC
>TRBV11-2|TRBJ1-1|TRBD1|many
CASSPWTGGYRTEAFF
TGTGCCAGCAGCCCCTGGACAGGGGGGTATCGCACTGAAGCTTTCTTT
>TRBV4-1|TRBJ2-1|-|many
CASSPYLDNEQFF
TGCGCCAGCAGCCCATATCTCGACAATGAGCAGTTCTTC
>TRBV12-3/TRBV12-4|TRBJ1-1|-|many
CASSLALGTEAFF
TGTGCCAGCAGTCTCGCGTTGGGGACTGAAGCTTTCTTT
>TRBV12-3/TRBV12-4|TRBJ2-2|-|few
CASSLSSTPGAGELFF
TGTGCCAGCAGTTTATCCTCCACACCGGGGGCCGGGGAGCTGTTTTTT
>TRBV6-1|TRBJ2-3|-|many
CASRLYVRPPDTQYF
TGTGCCAGCAGGCTCTACGTACGTCCCCCAGATACGCAGTATTTT
>TRBV11-2|TRBJ2-1|-|-
CASTPPAAYNEQFF
TGTGCCAGCACCCCACCGGCGGCCTACAATGAGCAGTTCTTC
>TRBV14|TRBJ2-2|-|few
CASSHRGRGAGAGELFF
TGTGCCAGCAGCCACAGGGGCCGTGGGGCAGGGGCCGGGGAGCTGTTTTTT
>TRBV25-1|TRBJ2-7|TRBD2|many
CASSGILKREGHYEQYF
TGTGCCAGCAGTGGTATTTTAAAGCGGGAGGGCCATTACGAGCAGTACTTC
>TRBV6-2/TRBV6-3|TRBJ2-3|TRBD1|many
CASSLQGVVTDTQYF
TGTGCCAGCAGCCTTCAGGGGGTCGTCACAGATACGCAGTATTTT
>TRBV12-3/TRBV12-4|TRBJ1-5|-|many
CASSHTGGASQPQHF
TGTGCCAGCAGTCACACGGGGGGCGCTAGTCAGCCCCAGCATTTT
>TRBV7-6|TRBJ2-1|-|few
CASSSGPAGNEQFF
TGTGCCAGCAGCTCCGGACCTGCGGGAAATGAGCAGTTCTTC
>TRBV4-2|TRBJ2-7|TRBD1|many
CASSAYGVGQGANEQYF
TGTGCCAGCAGCGCCTACGGGGTCGGACAGGGGGCAAACGAGCAGTACTTC
>TRBV5-1|TRBJ2-4|-|many
CASSLAQGGRPAKNIQYF
TGCGCCAGCAGCTTGGCACAGGGTGGAAGACCAGCCAAAAACATTCAGTACTTC
>TRBV7-2|TRBJ1-5|-|many
CASSLVVSFSGGNQPQHF
TGTGCCAGCAGCTTAGTGGTAAGCTTCTCCGGGGGCAATCAGCCCCAGCATTTT
>TRBV7-9|TRBJ2-7|-|many
CASSLETRSYEQYF
TGTGCCAGCAGCTTGGAGACTCGTTCCTACGAGCAGTACTTC
>TRBV15|TRBJ1-5|-|many
CATREGDQPQHF
TGTGCCACCAGAGAGGGGGATCAGCCCCAGCATTTT
>TRBV3-1|TRBJ2-5|-|many
CASSLRKAVQETQYF
TGTGCCAGCAGCCTGAGGAAGGCAGTCCAAGAGACCCAGTACTTC
>TRBV10-3|TRBJ2-5|TRBD2|many
CAIRASGTQETQYF
TGTGCCATCAGGGCTAGCGGGACTCAAGAGACCCAGTACTTC
>TRBV24-1|TRBJ2-3|-|many
CATSDLTGEGDTQYF
TGTGCCACCAGTGATTTGACAGGTGAGGGAGATACGCAGTATTTT
>TRBV5-1|TRBJ2-3|TRBD2|many
CASSHPGARGTTKPDTQYF
TGCGCCAGCAGCCACCCTGGCGCGCGGGGGACTACAAAGCCAGATACGCAGTATTTT
>TRBV12-3/TRBV12-4|TRBJ2-7|-|many
CASSLSPTREQYF
TGTGCCAGCAGTTTGAGTCCAACGCGAGAGCAGTACTTC
>TRBV10-3|TRBJ2-3|-|many
CAISEANVDTQYF
TGTGCCATCAGTGAGGCGAACGTAGATACGCAGTATTTT
>TRBV20-1|TRBJ1-2|TRBD1|few
CSATYRGRIRAGYTF
TGCAGTGCTACTTACAGGGGGCGGATCCGCGCTGGCTACACCTTC
>TRBV10-3|TRBJ1-5|TRBD1|many
CAISGGTGSNQPQHF
TGTGCCATCAGTGGGGGGACAGGAAGCAATCAGCCCCAGCATTTT
>TRBV12-5|TRBJ2-5|TRBD1|many
CASGLRGQSQETQYF
TGTGCTAGTGGCCTAAGGGGACAGTCCCAAGAGACCCAGTACTTC
>TRBV4-2|TRBJ2-7|TRBD2|many
CASSPPGLPGYEQYF
TGTGCCAGCAGCCCACCGGGACTACCGGGGTACGAGCAGTACTTC